This T cell receptor (beta chain) was identified during a study of OX40 agonist ivuxolimab in advanced cancers. Looking at the study overall: A mean age of around 60 years, range roughly 20 to 80, was recorded, and under 85% were male.

CDR1 and CDR2 (germline): MNHNS, SASEGT. The CDR3 length is 14 residues. With 0 bases removed from V and 3 bases from J, the gap between germline ends came to 9 bases. The method was immunoSEQ multiplex PCR; TCRdb's version includes in-frame clones alone and lacks a portion of them. Of about 62,000 clones in the sample, about four fifths were seen once. To note about this clone: No antigen is known for it.

Blood sampling was done at baseline, cycle 4 day 1, and cycle 7 day 1. Findings of the study overall: Low clonal expansion, among the lowest seen, marked partial responders at 0.1-3.0 mg/kg. By week 6 at 0.1 to 3.0 mg/kg, blood CD4+ and CD8+ T cells had expanded clonally.

The rearrangement joins TRBV6-1 to TRBJ2-7; D gene ambiguous. The sequenced sample was CD4+ or CD8+ T cells sorted from blood, obtained in a trial of the OX40 agonist ivuxolimab. This receptor was taken from an adult with an advanced solid tumor such as melanoma, head and neck, liver or kidney cancer. The CDR3 DNA is TGTGCCAGCAGTGAAGCCTTAGCACTCTACGAGCAGTACTTC. Protein sequence: CASSEALALYEQYF.